The source of this T cell receptor (beta chain) is a study of blood T cell repertoires in COVID-19. The junction had 15 bases not matched to a gene; V was cut back by 6 bases and J by 6 bases. The V gene's germline CDR1 is MNHNY and CDR2 SVGAGI (reference sequence). The CDR3 has 16 amino acids. Some clones are missing from TCRdb's copy, which holds only in-frame ones; the method was immunoSEQ multiplex PCR. The repertoire consists of tens of thousands of clones, with 75% to 90% occurring once and the leading ten covering roughly 10%. The receptor comes from a human donor in a cohort sampled during active COVID-19. The sequenced sample was peripheral blood. The chain links TRBV6-6 to TRBJ1-1; TRBD1 aligns across 8 bases. The CDR3 coding sequence is TGTGCCAGCAGAAGGAGCCAGGGGGCTGGTGGTGCTGAAGCTTTCTTT. Protein sequence: CASRRSQGAGGAEAFF.